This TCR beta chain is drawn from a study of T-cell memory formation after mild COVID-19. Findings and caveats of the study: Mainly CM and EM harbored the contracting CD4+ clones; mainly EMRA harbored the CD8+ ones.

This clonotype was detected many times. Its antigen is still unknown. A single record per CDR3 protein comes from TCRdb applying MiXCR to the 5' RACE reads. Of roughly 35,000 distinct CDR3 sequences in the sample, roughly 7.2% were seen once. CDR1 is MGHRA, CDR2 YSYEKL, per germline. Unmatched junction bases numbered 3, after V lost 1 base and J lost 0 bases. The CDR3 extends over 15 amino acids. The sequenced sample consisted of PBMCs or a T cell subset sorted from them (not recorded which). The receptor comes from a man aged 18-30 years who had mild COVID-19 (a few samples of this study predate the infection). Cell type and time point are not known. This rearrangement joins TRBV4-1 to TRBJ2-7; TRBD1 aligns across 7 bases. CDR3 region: CASSQARDSSYEQYV. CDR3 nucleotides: TGCGCCAGCAGCCAAGCCCGGGACAGCTCCTACGAGCAGTACGTC.